This T cell receptor beta chain was documented in a study of blood T cells in healthy people across ages. Study-wide points: Significant beta diversity loss was already apparent by age approximately 36, declining roughly linearly.

This CDR3 is built from 13 residues. The V gene lost 6 bases and the J gene lost 8 bases, with 16 bases spanning the gap. A second PCR of 7 to 11 cycles used a sample-barcoded 5' primer and a J-beta primer mix. In TCRdb, the 5' RACE reads were re-called with MiXCR into one record per CDR3 protein. The top ten clones hold around 30% of a sample with about 780,000 distinct CDR3 sequences, about 59% of them seen once. Worth noting for this clonotype: The antigen is not known.

The sequencing sample was made of blood. V usage is TRBV12-3 or TRBV12-4 and J usage is TRBJ1-2; a weak D match, TRBD1 (6 bases). The clonotype comes from a man younger than 40 in good health. In nucleotides, the CDR3 is TGTGCCAGCAGAATTACGGGGGCGCGAGGCTACACCTTC. This translates into CASRITGARGYTF.